The 29 T cell receptor beta chains in this list originate from one sample, sequenced in a study of OX40 agonist ivuxolimab in advanced cancers. Some clones are missing from TCRdb's copy, which holds only in-frame ones; the method was immunoSEQ multiplex PCR. The data contain approximately 130,000 clones, about nine tenths of them singletons. The sequencing here drew on CD4+ or CD8+ T cells sorted from blood, taken in a trial of the OX40 agonist ivuxolimab. Receptors originate from an adult with an advanced solid tumor such as melanoma, head and neck, liver or kidney cancer.

V gene TRBV7-8 combines with J gene TRBJ2-5, with TRBD1 matching 9 bases. The CDR3 runs 14 residues. V lost 5 bases to trimming and J lost 5 bases; unmatched junction nucleotides: 6. CDR1 is SGHVS and CDR2 is FQNEAQ in the germline V gene. The CDR3 sequence is CASSPRDRVETQYF. CDR3 nucleotide sequence: TGTGCCAGCAGCCCAAGGGACAGGGTGGAGACCCAGTACTTC.

The V and J genes are TRBV7-9 and TRBJ1-1; weak D call: TRBD1 (5 bases). Trimming cost V 2 bases and J 7 bases, with 11 bases left between them. Germline CDR1 reads SEHNR; CDR2 reads FQNEAQ (reference sequence). The CDR3 extends over 13 amino acids. The CDR3 here is CASSLFQGVEAFF. The CDR3 DNA follows: TGTGCCAGCAGCTTATTCCAAGGGGTTGAAGCTTTCTTT.

V and J are TRBV9 and TRBJ2-1; D not certain. Trimming stripped 4 bases from V and 4 bases from J, with 15 bases between. Per the germline V gene, CDR1 is SGDLS and CDR2 is YYNGEE. The length of the CDR3 is 15 residues. CDR3 DNA sequence: TGTGCCAGCAGCATCTACTCCGATTTTTACAATGAGCAGTTCTTC. It yields the protein CASSIYSDFYNEQFF.

The CDR3 bases are TGCGCCAGCAGCTTGGAAAGCCAAGAGACCCAGTACTTC. Translation: CASSLESQETQYF. The chain has TRBV5-1 and TRBJ2-5; no clear D. The length of the CDR3 is 13 residues. Looked up from germline, CDR1 is SGHRS and CDR2 is YFSETQ. V was shortened by 0 bases and J by 1 base, with 4 bases between the two germline ends.

A few counts support this clone. The chain recombines TRBV28 with TRBJ2-3; 8 bases are a match to TRBD2. CDR3 length: 11 amino acids. In germline, CDR1 is MDHEN, CDR2 SYDVKM. Trimming cost V 5 bases and J 15 bases; bases outside gene matches: 7. CDR3 coding DNA: TGTGCCAGCAGTCGGGAGGGGCGCAAATATTTT. This encodes CASSREGRKYF.

The rearrangement joins TRBV7-3 to TRBJ1-1; unclear D gene. Germline lookup yields CDR1 SGHTA and CDR2 FQGTGA. The CDR3 sequence is 13 residues long. V gave up 3 bases and J gave up 5 bases, with 10 bases separating them. The CDR3 loop reads CASSLVPQTEAFF. The CDR3 nucleotides read TGTGCCAGCAGCTTGGTCCCGCAAACTGAAGCTTTCTTT.

V and J are TRBV7-2 and TRBJ2-3; D possibly matches TRBD1 or TRBD2 (5 bases each). The V gene lost 5 bases and the J gene lost 0 bases, with 12 bases spanning the gap. This CDR3 has 15 amino acids. CDR1 is SGHTA, CDR2 FQGNSA, per germline. The CDR3 here is CASSPGSGSTDTQYF. The CDR3 region has the DNA TGTGCCAGCAGCCCAGGGTCGGGGAGCACAGATACGCAGTATTTT.

The rearrangement uses TRBV5-1 and TRBJ2-7, with a tentative D call TRBD1 (5 bases). The CDR3 loop spans 14 amino acids. Germline V gene lookup returns CDR1 SGHRS and CDR2 YFSETQ. Trimming removed 0 bases at V and 3 bases at J, with 10 bases between. For the CDR3, the DNA is TGCGCCAGCAGCTTGGCTAGGGGTCACTACGAGCAGTACTTC. Protein sequence: CASSLARGHYEQYF.

The J gene is TRBJ2-3, the V gene TRBV28; either TRBD1 or TRBD2 may fit D (5 bases each). V was shortened by 6 bases and J by 6 bases, with 13 bases between the two germline ends. Germline assignment: CDR1 MDHEN and CDR2 SYDVKM. The CDR3 totals 13 residues. The CDR3 protein is CASRTGRSDTQYF. CDR3 nucleotide sequence: TGTGCCAGCAGGACGGGACGGTCGGATACGCAGTATTTT.

V is TRBV27 and J is TRBJ2-5; 7 bases are a match to TRBD2. The V segment lost 3 bases and the J segment 1 base; nucleotides outside the gene matches: 8. In germline, CDR1 is MNHEY, CDR2 SMNVEV (reference sequence). The CDR3 is made up of 16 amino acids. The CDR3 reads CASSFAAGEFQETQYF. The CDR3 nucleotides read TGTGCCAGCAGTTTTGCGGCGGGAGAGTTCCAAGAGACCCAGTACTTC.

This sequence joins TRBV30 and TRBJ1-3; maybe TRBD1 (5 bases). The germline CDR1 and CDR2 sequences are GTSNPN and SVGIG (reference sequence). This CDR3 has 11 residues. V was pared by 1 base and J by 9 bases, with 7 bases between. CDR3: CAWSAGATIYF. Written as DNA, the CDR3 is TGTGCCTGGAGTGCCGGGGCCACCATATATTTT.

The chain joins TRBV19 to TRBJ2-3; 9 nucleotides line up with TRBD2. Trimming cost V 8 bases and J 4 bases; bases outside gene matches: 7. Germline CDR1 is LNHDA and CDR2 is SQIVND (reference sequence). The CDR3 covers 14 residues. In DNA, the CDR3 is TGTGCCAGTTCGACTAGCGGACACCCAGATACGCAGTATTTT. Translated, it gives CASSTSGHPDTQYF.

The chain carries TRBV7-2 and TRBJ1-5; D may be TRBD1 (6 bases). The CDR3 is 15 residues long. Germline-derived CDR1 and CDR2 are SGHTA and FQGNSA. Trimming stripped 5 bases from V and 0 bases from J, with 11 bases between. The CDR3 coding sequence is TGTGCCAGCAGCCGGACAGTCAATAGCAATCAGCCCCAGCATTTT. Its translation: CASSRTVNSNQPQHF.

This chain joins TRBV18 and TRBJ2-2; D tentatively reads TRBD1 or TRBD2 (6 bases each). With 2 bases removed from V and 4 bases from J, the gap between germline ends came to 8 bases. CDR1 is KGHSH and CDR2 is LQKENI in the germline V gene. The CDR3 spans 14 residues. This CDR3 is CASSPRGATGELFF. The CDR3 DNA reads as TGTGCCAGCTCACCAAGGGGGGCCACCGGGGAGCTGTTTTTT.

The chain has TRBV12-5 and TRBJ2-2; the match to TRBD2 covers 13 bases. The CDR3 is 16 amino acids. Germline V gene data show CDR1 as LGHNT and CDR2 as FRNRAP. The V segment lost 6 bases and the J segment 4 bases; nucleotides outside the gene matches: 5. The CDR3 coding sequence is TGTGCTAGTGGCCAGGGGACTAGCGGGACCACCGGGGAGCTGTTTTTT. It specifies CASGQGTSGTTGELFF.

The chain recombines TRBV7-2 with TRBJ1-2, with 8 bases aligning to TRBD1. The CDR3 extends over 15 amino acids. Germline CDR1 reads SGHTA; CDR2 reads FQGNSA. The V segment lost 9 bases and the J segment 4 bases; nucleotides outside the gene matches: 13. The CDR3 loop is CASRHQDRAFYGYTF. In DNA form, the CDR3 reads TGTGCCAGTAGACACCAGGACAGGGCTTTCTATGGCTACACCTTC.

This clone was counted many times. The chain carries TRBV19 and TRBJ1-1, with no clear D. V gave up 9 bases and J gave up 3 bases, with 11 bases separating them. Germline loops: CDR1 LNHDA, CDR2 SQIVND (reference sequence). The length of the CDR3 is 12 residues. CDR3 coding DNA: TGTGCCAGCAGTGGGATGTACACTGAAGCTTTCTTT. It specifies CASSGMYTEAFF.

This clone has just a few counts. V is TRBV6-5 and J is TRBJ1-4, with D uncertain. The V end lost 6 bases, the J end lost 6 bases, and 14 bases lay between the germline ends. Germline-derived CDR1 and CDR2 are MNHEY and SVGAGI. The CDR3 is 14 residues long. The CDR3 sequence: CASRAPGPDEKLFF. DNA for the CDR3: TGTGCCAGCAGAGCACCGGGTCCGGATGAAAAACTGTTTTTT.

The V call is TRBV18, the J call TRBJ1-3, with 10 bases aligning to TRBD1. CDR3 length equals 13 residues. CDR1 and CDR2 (germline): KGHSH, LQKENI. With V trimmed by 6 bases and J by 8 bases, 4 bases remained unmatched. CDR3 nucleotides: TGTGCCAGCTCCGGGACAGGGGCAGACACCATATATTTT. As protein: CASSGTGADTIYF.

The rearrangement joins TRBV27 to TRBJ1-5, with TRBD1 identical over 12 bases. V lost 8 bases, J lost 5 bases, and 7 bases stayed unmatched. Germline V gene data show CDR1 as MNHEY and CDR2 as SMNVEV (reference sequence). This CDR3 is 15 amino acids long. DNA of the CDR3: TGTGCCAGCTCCCGGGACAGGGGGCTCGATCAGCCCCAGCATTTT. Its translation: CASSRDRGLDQPQHF.

The chain employs TRBV28 and TRBJ2-1; TRBD2 matches at 8 bases. CDR1 MDHEN and CDR2 SYDVKM come from the germline V gene. Trimming removed 4 bases from V and 7 bases from J; junction bases left unmatched: 6. The CDR3 length is 14 residues. The CDR3 coding sequence is TGTGCCAGCAGTTCCCTAGCGGGCGTGAATGAGCAGTTCTTC. It yields the protein CASSSLAGVNEQFF.

V and J are TRBV6-1 and TRBJ1-1, with a possible D match to TRBD1 (5 bases). Germline lookup yields CDR1 MNHNS and CDR2 SASEGT. The CDR3 is 16 residues long. The V end lost 3 bases, the J end lost 4 bases, and 18 bases lay between the germline ends. The CDR3 reads CASSDGARVGGTEAFF. The CDR3 region has the DNA TGTGCCAGCAGTGACGGGGCCAGGGTGGGAGGCACTGAAGCTTTCTTT.

The chain employs TRBV27 and TRBJ2-7; the match to TRBD2 covers 7 bases. The J segment lost 2 bases and the V segment lost 5 bases, leaving 9 bases of the junction unmatched. In germline, CDR1 is MNHEY, CDR2 SMNVEV (reference sequence). The CDR3 contains 15 residues. The CDR3 DNA sequence: TGTGCCAGCAGTCCGGGGGGTCTAACTCCCTACGAGCAGTACTTC. This encodes CASSPGGLTPYEQYF.

The chain has TRBV27 and TRBJ2-1; possible D gene TRBD1, 5 bases. CDR3 length: 17 residues. The V and J ends lost 5 bases and 5 bases respectively, with 22 bases between them. Germline loops: CDR1 MNHEY, CDR2 SMNVEV (reference sequence). DNA for the CDR3: TGTGCCAGCAGTCCCCCCTTTGAGACAGAGATACACAATGAGCAGTTCTTC. Protein: CASSPPFETEIHNEQFF.

This clone was seen more than once but under ten times. The V call is TRBV5-6, the J call TRBJ2-1; D unresolved. From germline, CDR1 is SGHDT and CDR2 YYEEEE. CDR3 length equals 14 residues. V dropped 2 bases and J dropped 12 bases, with 18 bases sitting between them. The CDR3 bases are TGTGCCAGCAGCTTAGAATTAGTTTCTTGGGGGCAGTTCTTC. Translating it yields CASSLELVSWGQFF.

Here the CDR3 reads CASSLGTSAGALEQYF. In DNA, the CDR3 is TGTGCCAGCAGCTTAGGAACCAGCGCAGGGGCTTTAGAGCAGTACTTC. The J gene is TRBJ2-7, the V gene TRBV11-2, with a weak D call TRBD1 (6 bases). The V gene's germline CDR1 is SGHAT and CDR2 FQNNGV. The CDR3 extends over 16 amino acids. V was trimmed by 1 base and J by 7 bases, leaving 20 bases between them.

The V and J genes are TRBV19 and TRBJ2-1, with D unclear. The V end was cut by 2 bases, the J end by 6 bases, with 11 bases between. Germline V gene sequence: CDR1 LNHDA, CDR2 SQIVND (reference sequence). The CDR3 is 14 amino acids. This chain's CDR3 is CASSISPSLNEQFF. In DNA form, the CDR3 reads TGTGCCAGTAGTATATCCCCCTCACTCAATGAGCAGTTCTTC.

The genes are TRBV28 and TRBJ1-2; D not resolved. The V end was cut by 2 bases, the J end by 1 base, with 8 bases between. The CDR3 totals 14 residues. Germline-derived CDR1 and CDR2 are MDHEN and SYDVKM. Written as DNA, the CDR3 is TGTGCCAGCAGTTTAGCGCAGGATAACTATGGCTACACCTTC. Residues: CASSLAQDNYGYTF.

The rearrangement links TRBV28 to TRBJ2-3; D tentatively fits TRBD1 or TRBD2 (5 bases each). Germline V gene sequence: CDR1 MDHEN, CDR2 SYDVKM. Trimming left V 2 bases short and J 3 bases short, with 15 bases between. CDR3 length equals 16 residues. The CDR3 reads CASSLPGTLRTDTQYF. CDR3 nucleotides: TGTGCCAGCAGTTTACCCGGGACGCTCAGGACAGATACGCAGTATTTT.